This TCR beta chain was sequenced during a study of cytomegalovirus exposure and HLA in healthy donors. Trimming left V 3 bases short and J 6 bases short, with 13 bases between. CDR1 is MDHEN and CDR2 is SYDVKM in the germline V gene. CDR3 length equals 14 residues. In the case of this clone: Antigen unknown.

Using immunoSEQ multiplex PCR, the repertoire was profiled, and TCRdb retains in-frame clones only, with some absent. This table holds around 250,000 clones, nearly 90% found once. Study-level points and caveats: Three chains tied to CMV proved CMV antigen-specific in vitro. First-cohort TCR clusters were later found to tend to co-occur in the 90 to 150 validation repertoires.

Sequencing was performed on PBMCs. The chain joins TRBV28 to TRBJ2-3; D is ambiguous. This sequence was found in a woman between 18 and 29 years old in good health and CMV-seronegative. In nucleotides, the CDR3 is TGTGCCAGCAGTTTGAAAGTAGTAACCGATACGCAGTATTTT. Translating gives CASSLKVVTDTQYF.